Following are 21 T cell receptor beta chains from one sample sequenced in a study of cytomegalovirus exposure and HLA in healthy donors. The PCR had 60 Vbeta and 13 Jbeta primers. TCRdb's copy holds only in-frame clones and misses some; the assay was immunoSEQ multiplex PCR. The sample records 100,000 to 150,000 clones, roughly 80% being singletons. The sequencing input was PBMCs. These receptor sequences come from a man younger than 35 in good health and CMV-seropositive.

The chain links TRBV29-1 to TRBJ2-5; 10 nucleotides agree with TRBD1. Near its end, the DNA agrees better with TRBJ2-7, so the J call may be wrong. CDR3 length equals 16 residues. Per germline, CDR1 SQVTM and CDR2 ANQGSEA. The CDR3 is CSVGAITGTGVYEQYF. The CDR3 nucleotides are TGCAGCGTTGGCGCAATAACCGGGACAGGGGTCTACGAGCAGTACTTC.

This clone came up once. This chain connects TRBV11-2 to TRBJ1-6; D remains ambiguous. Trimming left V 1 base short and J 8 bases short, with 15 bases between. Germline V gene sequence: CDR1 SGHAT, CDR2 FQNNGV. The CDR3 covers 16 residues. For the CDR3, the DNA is TGTGCCAGCAGCTTAGGAGCGCCCTCCCCCGATTCACCCCTCCACTTT. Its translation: CASSLGAPSPDSPLHF.

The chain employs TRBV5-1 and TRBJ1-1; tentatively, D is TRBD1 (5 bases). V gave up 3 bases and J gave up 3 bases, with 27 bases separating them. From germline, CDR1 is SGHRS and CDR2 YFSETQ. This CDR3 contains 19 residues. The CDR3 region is CASSSGIPGLVLYDTEAFF. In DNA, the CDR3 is TGCGCCAGCAGCTCTGGTATTCCAGGGTTGGTATTATACGACACTGAAGCTTTCTTT.

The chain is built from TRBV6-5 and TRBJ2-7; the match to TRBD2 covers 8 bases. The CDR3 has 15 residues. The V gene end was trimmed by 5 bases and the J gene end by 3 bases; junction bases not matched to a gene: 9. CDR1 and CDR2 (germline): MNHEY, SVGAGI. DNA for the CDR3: TGTGCCAGCAGTCAAACAACGGGGGGGGTCTACGAGCAGTACTTC. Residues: CASSQTTGGVYEQYF.

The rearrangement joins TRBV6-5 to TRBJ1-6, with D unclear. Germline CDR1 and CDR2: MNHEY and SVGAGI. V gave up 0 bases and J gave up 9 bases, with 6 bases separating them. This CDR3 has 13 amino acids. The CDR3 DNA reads TGTGCCAGCAGTTACTCCGAGGGTTCACCCCTCCACTTT. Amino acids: CASSYSEGSPLHF.

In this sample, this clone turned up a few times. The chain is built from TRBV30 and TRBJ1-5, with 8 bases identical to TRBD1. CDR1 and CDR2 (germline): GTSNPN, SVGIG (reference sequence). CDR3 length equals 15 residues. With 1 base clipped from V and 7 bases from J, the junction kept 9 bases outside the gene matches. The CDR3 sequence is CAWSAGQGPIQPQHF. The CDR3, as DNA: TGTGCCTGGAGTGCTGGACAGGGCCCAATCCAGCCCCAGCATTTT.

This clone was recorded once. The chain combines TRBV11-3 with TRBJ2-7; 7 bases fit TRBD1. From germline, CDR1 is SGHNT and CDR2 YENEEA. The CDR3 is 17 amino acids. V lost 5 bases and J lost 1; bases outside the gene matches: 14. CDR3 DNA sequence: TGTGCCAGCAGCCCCCCCCCGCTCCGGGACAGATCCTACGAGCAGTACTTC. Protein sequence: CASSPPPLRDRSYEQYF.

This CDR3 reads CASSQVRDREQPQHF. In DNA, the CDR3 is TGTGCCAGCAGCCAAGTGAGGGACAGGGAACAGCCCCAGCATTTT. The J gene is TRBJ1-5, the V gene TRBV4-2; the match to TRBD1 covers 9 bases. CDR3 length equals 15 residues. J lost 7 bases, V lost 1 base, and 5 bases had no gene match. Germline assignment: CDR1 LGHNA and CDR2 YNFKEQ.

The CDR3 region is CASSLGGRGQRGSEQYF. CDR3 sequence (DNA): TGTGCCAGCAGCTTGGGCGGTCGTGGACAGCGGGGTAGCGAGCAGTACTTC. This chain links TRBV5-5 with TRBJ2-7; TRBD2 might be the D (7 bases). Germline V gene lookup returns CDR1 SGHKS and CDR2 YYEKEE (reference sequence). The CDR3 is made up of 17 amino acids. Deletions cut 0 bases from V and 6 bases from J, with 22 bases between.

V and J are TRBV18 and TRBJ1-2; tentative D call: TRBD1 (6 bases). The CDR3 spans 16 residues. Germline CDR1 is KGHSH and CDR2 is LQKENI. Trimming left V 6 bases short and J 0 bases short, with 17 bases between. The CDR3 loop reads CASSPNQGQTNYGYTF. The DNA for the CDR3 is TGTGCCAGCTCGCCAAACCAGGGACAAACTAACTATGGCTACACCTTC.

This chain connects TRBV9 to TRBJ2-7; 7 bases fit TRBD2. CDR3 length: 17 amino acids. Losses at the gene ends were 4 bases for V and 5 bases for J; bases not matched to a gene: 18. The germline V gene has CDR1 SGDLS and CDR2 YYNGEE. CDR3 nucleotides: TGTGCCAGCAGCTCTTGGGAACGGCGGACTAGACCCCACGAGCAGTACTTC. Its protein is CASSSWERRTRPHEQYF. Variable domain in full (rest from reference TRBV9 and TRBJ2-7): DSGVTQTPKHLITATGQRVTLRCSPRSGDLSVYWYQQSLDQGLQFLIQYYNGEERAKGNILERFSAQQFPDLHSELNLSSLELGDSALYFCASSSWERRTRPHEQYFGPGTRLTVT.

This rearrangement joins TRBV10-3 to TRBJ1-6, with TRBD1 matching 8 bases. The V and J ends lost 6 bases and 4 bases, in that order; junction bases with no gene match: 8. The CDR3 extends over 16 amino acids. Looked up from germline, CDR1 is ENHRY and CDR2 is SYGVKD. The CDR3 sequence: CAIRPGTGLYNSPLHF. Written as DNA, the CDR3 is TGTGCCATCAGGCCCGGGACAGGTTTATATAATTCACCCCTCCACTTT.

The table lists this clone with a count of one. The CDR3 DNA sequence: TGTGCCAGCAGCCGCGGAGGGAACACCGGGGAGCTGTTTTTT. Its protein is CASSRGGNTGELFF. The chain carries TRBV7-2 and TRBJ2-2; tentatively, D is TRBD2 (5 bases). The germline V gene has CDR1 SGHTA and CDR2 FQGNSA. This CDR3 comprises 14 residues. Trimming shortened V by 5 bases and J by 1 base, and 8 bases separated the two germline ends.

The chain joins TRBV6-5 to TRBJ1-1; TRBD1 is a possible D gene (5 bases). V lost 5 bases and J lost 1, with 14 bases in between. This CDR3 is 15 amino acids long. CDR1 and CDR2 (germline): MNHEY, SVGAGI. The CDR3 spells CASSTRTLPNTEAFF. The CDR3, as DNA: TGTGCCAGCAGTACGAGGACATTGCCGAACACTGAAGCTTTCTTT.

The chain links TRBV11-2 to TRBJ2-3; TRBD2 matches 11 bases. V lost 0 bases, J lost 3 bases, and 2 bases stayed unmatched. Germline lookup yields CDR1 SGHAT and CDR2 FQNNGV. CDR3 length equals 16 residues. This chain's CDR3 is CASSLDTSGGTDTQYF. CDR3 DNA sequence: TGTGCCAGCAGCTTAGATACTAGCGGGGGAACAGATACGCAGTATTTT.

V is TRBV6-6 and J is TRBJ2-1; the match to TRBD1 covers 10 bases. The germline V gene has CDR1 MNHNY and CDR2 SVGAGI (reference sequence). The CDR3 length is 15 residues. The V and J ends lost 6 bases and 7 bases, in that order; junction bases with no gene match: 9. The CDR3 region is CASSVTGGAGNEQFF. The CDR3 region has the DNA TGTGCCAGCAGCGTGACAGGGGGCGCAGGTAATGAGCAGTTCTTC.

Written as DNA, the CDR3 is TGTGCCTGGAGCCTATATAGCAATCAGCCCCAGCATTTT. This codes for CAWSLYSNQPQHF. The genes are TRBV30 and TRBJ1-5, with D uncertain. The CDR3 contains 13 residues. V was trimmed by 3 bases and J by 0 bases, leaving 6 bases between them. Per the germline V gene, CDR1 is GTSNPN and CDR2 is SVGIG (reference sequence). The full variable domain, with the rest looked up from reference TRBV30 and TRBJ1-5, is SQTIHQWPATLVQPVGSPLSLECTVEGTSNPNLYWYRQAAGRGLQLLFYSVGIGQISSEVPQNLSASRPQDRQFILSSKKLLLSDSGFYLCAWSLYSNQPQHFGDGTRLSIL.

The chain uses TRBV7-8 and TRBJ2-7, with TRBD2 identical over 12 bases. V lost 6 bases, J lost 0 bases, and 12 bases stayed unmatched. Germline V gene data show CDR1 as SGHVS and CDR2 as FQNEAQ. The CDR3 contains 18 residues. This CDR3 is CASSPIRLAGAHSYEQYF. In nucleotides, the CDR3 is TGTGCCAGCAGTCCGATCAGACTAGCGGGGGCCCACTCCTACGAGCAGTACTTC. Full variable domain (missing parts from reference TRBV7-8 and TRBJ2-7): GAGVSQSPRYKVAKRGQDVALRCDPISGHVSLFWYQQALGQGPEFLTYFQNEAQLDKSGLPSDRFFAERPEGSVSTLKIQRTQQEDSAVYLCASSPIRLAGAHSYEQYFGPGTRLTVT.

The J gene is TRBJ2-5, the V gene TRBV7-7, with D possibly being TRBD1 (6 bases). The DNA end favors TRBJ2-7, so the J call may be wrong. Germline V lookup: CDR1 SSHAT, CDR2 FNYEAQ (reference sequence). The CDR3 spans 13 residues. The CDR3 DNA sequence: TGTGCCAGCAGCTTGGGGGCCTCCTACGAGCAGTACTTC. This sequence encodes CASSLGASYEQYF.

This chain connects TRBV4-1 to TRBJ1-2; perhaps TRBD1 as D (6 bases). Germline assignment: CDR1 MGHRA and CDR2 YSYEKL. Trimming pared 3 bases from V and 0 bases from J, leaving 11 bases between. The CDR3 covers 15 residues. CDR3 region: CASSQQGNSNYGYTF. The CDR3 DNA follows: TGCGCCAGCAGCCAGCAGGGGAATTCTAACTATGGCTACACCTTC.

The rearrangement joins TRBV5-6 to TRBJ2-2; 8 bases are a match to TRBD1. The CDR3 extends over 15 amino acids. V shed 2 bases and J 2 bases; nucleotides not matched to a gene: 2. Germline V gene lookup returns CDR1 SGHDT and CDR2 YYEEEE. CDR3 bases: TGTGCCAGCAGCTTTGGGACAGGAAACACCGGGGAGCTGTTTTTT. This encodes CASSFGTGNTGELFF.